Listed below are T cell receptor beta chains from one sample, sequenced in a study of T cell responses to AZD1222 COVID-19 vaccine. The table came from immunoSEQ multiplex PCR; TCRdb's copy has only in-frame clones and leaves some out. The table has 140,000 to 150,000 clones, around 93% seen once. The sample was peripheral blood, taken on day 0 of AZD1222 vaccination. Receptors originate from an adult in good health. Both conserved end residues are part of each CDR3. A D gene is named only where the DNA matches it firmly. A clone size is listed for some rows: how often the clone was seen (once, few, many), or a class if it is expanded.

cdr3_aa: CASSYLHSSYEQYF
cdr3_nt: TGTGCCAGCAGCTACCTCCATAGCTCCTACGAGCAGTACTTC
d_call: -
v_call: TRBV7-2
j_call: TRBJ2-7
clone_size: -

cdr3_aa: CASSPNPSGYYTGELFF
cdr3_nt: TGTGCCAGCAGCCCCAACCCCTCAGGGTATTATACCGGGGAGCTGTTTTTT
d_call: -
v_call: TRBV7-8
j_call: TRBJ2-2
clone_size: once

cdr3_aa: CATSGELRNSGNTIYF
cdr3_nt: TGTGCCACCAGTGGGGAGTTGAGGAACTCTGGAAACACCATATATTTT
d_call: -
v_call: TRBV15
j_call: TRBJ1-3
clone_size: -

cdr3_aa: CASSSLLSRDRGFYEQYF
cdr3_nt: TGTGCCAGCAGCTCACTTCTATCCCGGGACAGGGGGTTCTACGAGCAGTACTTC
d_call: TRBD1
v_call: TRBV7-3
j_call: TRBJ2-7
clone_size: -

cdr3_aa: CARSPTRREEIETQYF
cdr3_nt: TGTGCCAGAAGCCCGACCCGGCGGGAGGAGATAGAGACCCAGTACTTC
d_call: TRBD2
v_call: TRBV5-3
j_call: TRBJ2-5
clone_size: -

cdr3_aa: CASSQDLTGGQPQHF
cdr3_nt: TGCGCCAGCAGCCAAGATCTAACAGGGGGTCAGCCCCAGCATTTT
d_call: TRBD1
v_call: TRBV4-1
j_call: TRBJ1-5
clone_size: once

cdr3_aa: CASSYGTGLSNQPQHF
cdr3_nt: TGTGCCAGCAGCTACGGGACAGGGCTTAGCAATCAGCCCCAGCATTTT
d_call: TRBD1
v_call: TRBV7-2
j_call: TRBJ1-5
clone_size: -

cdr3_aa: CASSLGQGAGNTIYF
cdr3_nt: TGCGCCAGCAGCTTGGGGCAGGGGGCGGGAAACACCATATATTTT
d_call: TRBD1
v_call: TRBV5-1
j_call: TRBJ1-3
clone_size: -

cdr3_aa: CASSLGQTSGNTIYF
cdr3_nt: TGTGCCAGCAGCTTGGGACAGACCTCTGGAAACACCATATATTTT
d_call: -
v_call: TRBV5-5
j_call: TRBJ1-3
clone_size: -

cdr3_aa: CASSYSQGPAGYEQYF
cdr3_nt: TGTGCCAGCAGTTACTCACAGGGCCCGGCGGGTTACGAGCAGTACTTC
d_call: -
v_call: TRBV6-5
j_call: TRBJ2-7
clone_size: -

cdr3_aa: CASSLVGQLNTEAFF
cdr3_nt: TGTGCCAGCAGCTTAGTGGGACAACTGAACACTGAAGCTTTCTTT
d_call: -
v_call: TRBV7-8
j_call: TRBJ1-1
clone_size: -

cdr3_aa: CASSLQDRRDGYTF
cdr3_nt: TGTGCCAGCAGTTTACAGGACAGGAGGGATGGCTACACCTTC
d_call: TRBD1
v_call: TRBV6-2/TRBV6-3
j_call: TRBJ1-2
clone_size: -

cdr3_aa: CASSQDKRQWVSPLHF
cdr3_nt: TGTGCCAGCAGCCAAGATAAGAGGCAGTGGGTCTCACCCCTCCACTTT
d_call: -
v_call: TRBV4-2
j_call: TRBJ1-6
clone_size: -

cdr3_aa: CASSVVSGGGNEQFF
cdr3_nt: TGTGCCAGCAGCGTAGTATCCGGGGGAGGCAATGAGCAGTTCTTC
d_call: -
v_call: TRBV9
j_call: TRBJ2-1
clone_size: -

cdr3_aa: CASNRLAGGLNEQFF
cdr3_nt: TGTGCCAGCAATCGACTAGCGGGGGGCCTGAATGAGCAGTTCTTC
d_call: TRBD2
v_call: TRBV6-5
j_call: TRBJ2-1
clone_size: -

cdr3_aa: CASSRTGSNQPQHF
cdr3_nt: TGTGCCAGCAGCCGAACAGGGAGCAATCAGCCCCAGCATTTT
d_call: -
v_call: TRBV3-1/TRBV3-2
j_call: TRBJ1-5
clone_size: -

cdr3_aa: CATNPGNTGELFF
cdr3_nt: TGTGCAACAAACCCCGGTAACACCGGGGAGCTGTTTTTT
d_call: -
v_call: TRBV10-3
j_call: TRBJ2-2
clone_size: -

cdr3_aa: CASSLGVGLPIDTQYF
cdr3_nt: TGTGCCAGCAGCTTGGGGGTGGGACTACCGATTGATACGCAGTATTTT
d_call: TRBD2
v_call: TRBV11-3
j_call: TRBJ2-3
clone_size: once

cdr3_aa: CATSDPSGSGGEQFF
cdr3_nt: TGTGCCACCAGTGATCCCTCGGGTAGCGGGGGTGAGCAGTTCTTC
d_call: TRBD2
v_call: TRBV24-1
j_call: TRBJ2-1
clone_size: -

cdr3_aa: CASSYRGETQYF
cdr3_nt: TGTGCCAGCAGTTACCGGGGAGAGACCCAGTACTTC
d_call: -
v_call: TRBV6-5
j_call: TRBJ2-5
clone_size: -

cdr3_aa: CASSQAGTGDSSYEQYF
cdr3_nt: TGTGCCAGCAGCCAAGCAGGGACGGGGGATAGCTCCTACGAGCAGTACTTC
d_call: -
v_call: TRBV4-2
j_call: TRBJ2-7
clone_size: -

cdr3_aa: CASSALRRDTEAFF
cdr3_nt: TGTGCCAGCAGCGCTTTACGGAGGGACACTGAAGCTTTCTTT
d_call: -
v_call: TRBV6-5
j_call: TRBJ1-1
clone_size: once

cdr3_aa: CASSLASGRESYGYTF
cdr3_nt: TGTGCCAGCAGCTTGGCAAGTGGCCGCGAGTCCTATGGCTACACCTTC
d_call: -
v_call: TRBV5-4
j_call: TRBJ1-2
clone_size: -

cdr3_aa: CASSGEINIQYF
cdr3_nt: TGTGCCAGCAGTGGGGAGATAAACATTCAGTACTTC
d_call: -
v_call: TRBV2
j_call: TRBJ2-4
clone_size: -

cdr3_aa: CATSSSGLAGLARPYNEQFF
cdr3_nt: TGTGCCACCAGCAGCTCGGGGCTAGCGGGGTTAGCTCGTCCCTACAATGAGCAGTTCTTC
d_call: TRBD2
v_call: TRBV15
j_call: TRBJ2-1
clone_size: -

cdr3_aa: CASSLPAGGPRSGELFF
cdr3_nt: TGTGCCAGCAGCCTCCCGGCGGGGGGACCGAGGTCCGGGGAGCTGTTTTTT
d_call: TRBD2
v_call: TRBV7-9
j_call: TRBJ2-2
clone_size: -

cdr3_aa: CASSTRANEKLFF
cdr3_nt: TGCGCCAGCAGTACGAGGGCTAATGAAAAACTGTTTTTT
d_call: -
v_call: TRBV4-1
j_call: TRBJ1-4
clone_size: -

cdr3_aa: CASSLVGGSSYNSPLHF
cdr3_nt: TGTGCCAGCAGCTTAGTCGGCGGAAGCTCCTATAATTCACCCCTCCACTTT
d_call: -
v_call: TRBV7-2
j_call: TRBJ1-6
clone_size: -

cdr3_aa: CASSGVAATTYEQYF
cdr3_nt: TGTGCCAGCAGTGGGGTGGCGGCGACCACCTACGAGCAGTACTTC
d_call: -
v_call: TRBV27
j_call: TRBJ2-7
clone_size: -

cdr3_aa: CASSLGHSNTEAFF
cdr3_nt: TGTGCCAGCAGCTTGGGGCACTCGAACACTGAAGCTTTCTTT
d_call: -
v_call: TRBV7-8
j_call: TRBJ1-1
clone_size: -

cdr3_aa: CASSVGGRGYNEQFF
cdr3_nt: TGTGCCAGCAGCGTGGGCGGGAGAGGCTACAATGAGCAGTTCTTC
d_call: TRBD2
v_call: TRBV9
j_call: TRBJ2-1
clone_size: -

cdr3_aa: CASSLARETGTHEQYF
cdr3_nt: TGTGCCAGCAGCTTAGCGCGCGAGACAGGGACACACGAGCAGTACTTC
d_call: TRBD1
v_call: TRBV7-9
j_call: TRBJ2-7
clone_size: -

cdr3_aa: CASSQKPRTGGQNIQYF
cdr3_nt: TGTGCCAGCAGCCAAAAACCGAGGACAGGGGGCCAAAACATTCAGTACTTC
d_call: TRBD1
v_call: TRBV4-2
j_call: TRBJ2-4
clone_size: -

cdr3_aa: CASSFSDRDDTEAFF
cdr3_nt: TGTGCCAGCAGCTTTTCTGACAGGGACGACACTGAAGCTTTCTTT
d_call: TRBD1
v_call: TRBV5-4
j_call: TRBJ1-1
clone_size: -

cdr3_aa: CASSTLAGGSYEQYF
cdr3_nt: TGTGCCAGCAGCACCCTAGCGGGAGGCTCCTACGAGCAGTACTTC
d_call: TRBD2
v_call: TRBV7-6
j_call: TRBJ2-7
clone_size: -

cdr3_aa: CASTGTVHGYTF
cdr3_nt: TGTGCCAGCACCGGGACAGTCCATGGCTACACCTTC
d_call: TRBD1
v_call: TRBV2
j_call: TRBJ1-2
clone_size: -

cdr3_aa: CASSLLRGRFGGSTNEQFF
cdr3_nt: TGTGCCAGCAGCCTCCTCCGAGGCCGTTTCGGCGGGAGTACAAATGAGCAGTTCTTC
d_call: TRBD2
v_call: TRBV2
j_call: TRBJ2-1
clone_size: -

cdr3_aa: CASSGPAYSGNTIYF
cdr3_nt: TGTGCCAGCAGTGGTCCTGCCTACTCTGGAAACACCATATATTTT
d_call: -
v_call: TRBV25-1
j_call: TRBJ1-3
clone_size: once

cdr3_aa: CAIGESGGSGNTIYF
cdr3_nt: TGTGCCATCGGGGAGTCAGGTGGGTCTGGAAACACCATATATTTT
d_call: -
v_call: TRBV10-3
j_call: TRBJ1-3
clone_size: -

cdr3_aa: CASMGGGDEKLFF
cdr3_nt: TGTGCCAGCATGGGGGGGGGCGATGAAAAACTGTTTTTT
d_call: -
v_call: TRBV25-1
j_call: TRBJ1-4
clone_size: -

cdr3_aa: CASSEESGRLSTDTQYF
cdr3_nt: TGTGCCAGCAGTGAAGAAAGCGGGAGGCTGAGCACAGATACGCAGTATTTT
d_call: TRBD2
v_call: TRBV2
j_call: TRBJ2-3
clone_size: -